Shown below are 22 T cell receptor beta chains from a single sample sequenced in a study of technical replicates of blood from four donors. Sequencing used immunoSEQ multiplex PCR; TCRdb keeps in-frame clones, though not all of them. The sample has 65,000 to 85,000 clones, approximately 96% seen once; the top ten hold about 0.2%. The sample consisted of T cells isolated from PBMCs. These TCRs come from a human donor in good health.

The chain joins TRBV20-1 to TRBJ2-5; no clear D gene. V was trimmed by 4 bases and J by 4 bases, leaving 4 bases between them. Germline loops: CDR1 DFQATT, CDR2 SNEGSKA (reference sequence). CDR3 size: 10 residues. The CDR3 nucleotides are TGCAGTGCTATTCGAGAGACCCAGTACTTC. This translates into CSAIRETQYF.

The V gene is TRBV7-9, the J gene TRBJ2-1; 9 bases map to TRBD1. The CDR3 length is 15 residues. Unmatched junction bases numbered 10, after V lost 5 bases and J lost 8 bases. Germline V lookup: CDR1 SEHNR, CDR2 FQNEAQ (reference sequence). CDR3 bases: TGTGCCAGCAGCACTCCGGGACAGGGTTACGATGAGCAGTTCTTC. It translates to CASSTPGQGYDEQFF.

The chain carries TRBV6-4 and TRBJ1-2, with TRBD1 matching 11 bases. CDR1 and CDR2 (germline): MRHNA, SNTAGT. This CDR3 is 14 amino acids long. V lost 3 bases and J lost 10; bases outside the gene matches: 7. The CDR3 DNA reads as TGTGCCAGCAGTGATCCGGGACAGGGGGTCGCCTACACCTTC. It translates to CASSDPGQGVAYTF.

The chain is built from TRBV11-2 and TRBJ1-1, with TRBD1 matching over 7 bases. The CDR3 has 14 amino acids. V lost 5 bases, J lost 4 bases, and 7 bases stayed unmatched. Germline lookup yields CDR1 SGHAT and CDR2 FQNNGV. The CDR3 DNA is TGTGCCAGCAGCAAGGAGGGGGCGGCCACTGAAGCTTTCTTT. Amino acid sequence: CASSKEGAATEAFF.

The chain employs TRBV4-2 and TRBJ2-3; 9 bases line up with TRBD2. The junction had 16 bases not matched to a gene; V was cut back by 3 bases and J by 0 bases. Looked up from germline, CDR1 is LGHNA and CDR2 is YNFKEQ. This CDR3 is 20 amino acids long. The DNA of the CDR3 is TGTGCCAGCAGCCATCAAGCGGGGGGTTTCATGGGTGCTAGCACAGATACGCAGTATTTT. Encoded protein: CASSHQAGGFMGASTDTQYF.

The CDR3 coding sequence is TGTGCCTGCGCAGACAGGTTGAGTAGTGGTGAAGCTTTCTTT. Translation gives CACADRLSSGEAFF. This chain links TRBV19 with TRBJ1-1; TRBD1 might be the D (6 bases). V lost 11 bases and J 7 bases, leaving 23 bases between the germline ends. The CDR3 loop spans 14 amino acids. Germline CDR1 is LNHDA and CDR2 is SQIVND (reference sequence).

The chain has TRBV5-1 and TRBJ2-1, with D unclear. This CDR3 region has 14 residues. Germline CDR1 SGHRS, CDR2 YFSETQ. The V gene lost 2 bases and the J gene lost 8 bases, with 14 bases spanning the gap. CDR3 in DNA: TGCGCCAGCAGCTTATACCCCACCGGAGATGAGCAGTTCTTC. It specifies CASSLYPTGDEQFF.

The chain is built from TRBV6-1 and TRBJ1-4; a weak D match, TRBD1 (5 bases). This CDR3 comprises 14 residues. The germline gives CDR1 MNHNS, CDR2 SASEGT. V was cut by 4 bases and J by 8 bases, with 14 bases left in between. The CDR3 DNA follows: TGTGCCAGCAGTGTACAGGATTATGGCGAAAAACTGTTTTTT. This translates into CASSVQDYGEKLFF.

The rearrangement uses TRBV19 and TRBJ1-5; a possible D gene is TRBD1 (6 bases). The ends were cut back, 2 bases at V and 4 bases at J, with 12 bases in the middle. The CDR3 spans 15 residues. CDR1 LNHDA and CDR2 SQIVND come from the germline V gene (reference sequence). CDR3 region: CASSITQGPNQPQHF. The CDR3 bases are TGTGCCAGTAGTATAACACAGGGACCTAATCAGCCCCAGCATTTT.

The chain couples TRBV5-1 to TRBJ1-1, with D tentatively TRBD1 (6 bases). CDR1 and CDR2 from the germline V gene are SGHRS and YFSETQ. V was clipped by 5 bases and J by 7 bases, with 21 bases between them. CDR3 length: 15 residues. CDR3 sequence (DNA): TGCGCCAGCAGATACCGAACAGGGCCAATAATTGAAGCTTTCTTT. It codes for CASRYRTGPIIEAFF.

The chain couples TRBV27 to TRBJ2-2; 9 bases fit TRBD2. This CDR3 comprises 16 residues. J lost 4 bases, V lost 7 bases, and 10 bases had no gene match. Germline V gives CDR1 MNHEY, CDR2 SMNVEV (reference sequence). The CDR3 DNA reads TGTGCCAGCAAAGAGACTAGCGGATGGGGCACCGGGGAGCTGTTTTTT. Encoded protein: CASKETSGWGTGELFF.

The gene calls are TRBV5-1 and TRBJ2-7, with 8 bases that match TRBD2. The CDR3 runs to 18 residues. The V and J ends lost 1 base and 2 bases, in that order; junction bases with no gene match: 14. Germline V gene sequence: CDR1 SGHRS, CDR2 YFSETQ. The CDR3 region has the DNA TGCGCCAGCAGCTTGTTAAACGGGGGGGCCAGTTCAACCTACGAGCAGTACTTC. Protein: CASSLLNGGASSTYEQYF.

This clone appeared once. This chain connects TRBV6-6 to TRBJ2-1; 11 bases align to TRBD1. V lost 2 bases, J lost 7 bases, and 4 bases stayed unmatched. This CDR3 has 15 amino acids. Germline CDR1 MNHNY, CDR2 SVGAGI (reference sequence). CDR3 coding DNA: TGTGCCAGCAGTTACCGAGGGACAGGGGGGAATGAGCAGTTCTTC. This encodes CASSYRGTGGNEQFF.

This chain joins TRBV5-4 and TRBJ2-1; 11 nucleotides agree with TRBD2. Germline V gene lookup returns CDR1 SGHNT and CDR2 YYREEE (reference sequence). The V and J ends lost 5 bases and 2 bases, in that order; junction bases with no gene match: 15. This CDR3 comprises 19 residues. The CDR3 here is CASRNKELAGEWTYNEQFF. DNA of the CDR3: TGTGCCAGCAGGAACAAGGAACTAGCGGGAGAGTGGACCTACAATGAGCAGTTCTTC. Variable domain in full (rest from reference TRBV5-4 and TRBJ2-1): ETGVTQSPTHLIKTRGQQVTLRCSSQSGHNTVSWYQQALGQGPQFIFQYYREEENGRGNFPPRFSGLQFPNYSSELNVNALELDDSALYLCASRNKELAGEWTYNEQFFGPGTRLTVL.

The chain combines TRBV28 with TRBJ1-5; 7 bases agree with TRBD1. J was trimmed by 4 bases and V by 6 bases; bases with no gene match: 12. The germline V gene encodes CDR1 MDHEN and CDR2 SYDVKM. CDR3 length equals 16 residues. This CDR3 is CASSELQGLRNQPQHF. The CDR3 DNA reads TGTGCCAGCAGCGAACTACAGGGGCTGAGGAATCAGCCCCAGCATTTT.

This rearrangement joins TRBV30 to TRBJ2-1; D unclear. The germline V and J ends were trimmed by 2 bases and 6 bases, with 17 bases remaining between them. Germline CDR1 reads GTSNPN; CDR2 reads SVGIG (reference sequence). The CDR3 length is 15 residues. CDR3 sequence: CAWSQASSVRNEQFF. DNA of the CDR3: TGTGCCTGGAGTCAAGCGAGCTCGGTTCGCAATGAGCAGTTCTTC.

In DNA form, the CDR3 reads TGTGCCACCGCGCCCCTAGGGGGCTATGGCTACACCTTC. It codes for CATAPLGGYGYTF. The chain is built from TRBV7-7 and TRBJ1-2; TRBD1 might be the D (6 bases). V was pared by 10 bases and J by 4 bases, with 16 bases between. Germline lookup yields CDR1 SSHAT and CDR2 FNYEAQ (reference sequence). The CDR3 has 13 amino acids.

V usage is TRBV27 and J usage is TRBJ2-5, with 7 nucleotides matching TRBD1. Germline CDR1 and CDR2: MNHEY and SMNVEV (reference sequence). The J segment lost 7 bases and the V segment lost 4 bases, leaving 12 bases of the junction unmatched. The CDR3 loop spans 15 amino acids. In nucleotides, the CDR3 is TGTGCCAGCAGTTCGGGATACAGGGGACCCGGGACCCAGTACTTC. Translation gives CASSSGYRGPGTQYF.

The chain has TRBV28 and TRBJ2-3, with unresolved D. Trimming shortened V by 4 bases and J by 7 bases, and 15 bases separated the two germline ends. The CDR3 runs 14 residues. Germline V CDR1 and CDR2: MDHEN, SYDVKM. CDR3 sequence: CASSSLDSPNTQYF. The CDR3 DNA reads as TGTGCCAGCAGTTCCCTCGATAGCCCAAATACGCAGTATTTT.

The V and J genes are TRBV10-3 and TRBJ2-1, with TRBD2 matching 9 bases. The CDR3 has 16 residues. J gave up 0 bases and V 6 bases, and 6 bases lay outside the gene matches. CDR1 is ENHRY, CDR2 SYGVKD, per germline. The CDR3 here is CAIRPSGTSSYNEQFF. CDR3 nucleotide sequence: TGTGCCATCAGGCCTAGCGGGACGAGCTCCTACAATGAGCAGTTCTTC.

This clone was recorded only once. V and J are TRBV20-1 and TRBJ1-2, with D unresolved. Germline CDR1 and CDR2: DFQATT and SNEGSKA (reference sequence). CDR3 length: 11 amino acids. Deletions cut 0 bases from V and 8 bases from J, with 7 bases between. In nucleotides, the CDR3 is TGCAGTGCTAGAGATCCCCAGGGCTACACCTTC. Protein product: CSARDPQGYTF.

The chain links TRBV7-9 to TRBJ2-7; D unclear. The CDR3 contains 12 residues. Trimming pared 3 bases from V and 5 bases from J, leaving 8 bases between. Germline-derived CDR1 and CDR2 are SEHNR and FQNEAQ (reference sequence). The CDR3 loop is CASSFRVDEQYF. The CDR3 DNA is TGTGCCAGCAGCTTCCGCGTGGACGAGCAGTACTTC.